Listed below are T cell receptor beta chains from one sample, sequenced in a study of blood T cell repertoires in COVID-19. Clones were read by immunoSEQ multiplex PCR, and TCRdb kept only the in-frame ones, dropping some. In the table there are 40,000 to 50,000 clones, about 81% of which are singletons. The specimen sequenced was peripheral blood. Receptor source: a man between 40 and 49 years old with active or convalescent COVID-19. CDR3s include the opening cysteine and the closing phenylalanine or tryptophan. The D gene is left open where the match is weak. Clone size is shown for a subset of rows, as once, few, many or a class of expanded clone.

v_gene	d_gene	abundance	j_gene	CDR3nt	CDR3aa
TRBV19	TRBD1	.	TRBJ1-1	TGTGCCAGTAGTGCCTTTCGGACAGGGGAGAACACTGAAGCTTTCTTT	CASSAFRTGENTEAFF
TRBV24-1	.	.	TRBJ1-2	TGTGCCACCAGTGATTCCATGTCGGGCAGGGGTGTTTCCTACACCTTC	CATSDSMSGRGVSYTF
TRBV11-3	TRBD1	once	TRBJ2-1	TGTGCCAGCAGTTGGACAGGGGGAGATGAGCAGTTCTTC	CASSWTGGDEQFF
TRBV5-6	.	.	TRBJ1-2	TGTGCCAGCAGCTTGGACAGGGGCTACACCTTC	CASSLDRGYTF
TRBV27	.	.	TRBJ2-5	TGTGCCAGCAGTTTAGGTTTCTCGATCGGAGAGACCCAGTACTTC	CASSLGFSIGETQYF
TRBV6-6	.	.	TRBJ1-5	TGTGCCAGCAGTCACAGTGCTGGGACAACGAGTTTTAATCAGCCCCAGCATTTT	CASSHSAGTTSFNQPQHF
TRBV3-1/TRBV3-2	.	.	TRBJ2-1	TGTGCCAGCAGCCAAGGTCTGCGCAATGAGCAGTTCTTC	CASSQGLRNEQFF
TRBV19	TRBD2	.	TRBJ2-1	TGTGCCAGTAGTACGGGACTAAGCGGTACCGATGAGCAGTTCTTC	CASSTGLSGTDEQFF
TRBV30	TRBD2	.	TRBJ2-1	TGTGCCTGGAGTCACGGGACTACCCGTAACAATGAGCAGTTCTTC	CAWSHGTTRNNEQFF
TRBV7-2	.	.	TRBJ1-1	TGTGCCAGCAGCCCCATGGTAGCTAACACTGAAGCTTTCTTT	CASSPMVANTEAFF
TRBV10-3	TRBD2	few	TRBJ2-7	TGTGCCATCAGTGAGTCGAAGCTAGCGGGAGTACTCCCGTACTTC	CAISESKLAGVLPYF
TRBV5-1	.	.	TRBJ1-6	TGCGCCAGCAGGGATGAGGACAGTTCGTTTAATTCACCCCTCCACTTT	CASRDEDSSFNSPLHF